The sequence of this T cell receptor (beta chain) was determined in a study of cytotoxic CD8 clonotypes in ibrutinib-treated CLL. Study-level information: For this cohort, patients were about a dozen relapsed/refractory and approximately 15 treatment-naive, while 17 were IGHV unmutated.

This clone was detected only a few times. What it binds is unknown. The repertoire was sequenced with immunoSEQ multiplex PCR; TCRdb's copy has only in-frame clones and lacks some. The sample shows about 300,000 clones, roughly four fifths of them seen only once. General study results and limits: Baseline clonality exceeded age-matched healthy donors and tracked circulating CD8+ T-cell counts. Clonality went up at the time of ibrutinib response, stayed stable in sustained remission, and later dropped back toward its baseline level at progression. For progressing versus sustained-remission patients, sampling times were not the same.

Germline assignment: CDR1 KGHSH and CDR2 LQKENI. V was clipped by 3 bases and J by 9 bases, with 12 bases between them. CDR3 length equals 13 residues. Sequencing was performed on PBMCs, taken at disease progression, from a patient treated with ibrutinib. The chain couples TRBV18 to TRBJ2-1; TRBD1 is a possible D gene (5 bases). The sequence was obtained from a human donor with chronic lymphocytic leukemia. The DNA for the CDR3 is TGTGCCAGCTCACCGACAGAGGTCGGTGAGCAGTTCTTC. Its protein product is CASSPTEVGEQFF.